The TCR beta chain under discussion was sequenced for a study of neurological immune-mediated disorders. Study conclusions and caveats: The repertoires of 18 of 34 multiple sclerosis patients were placed by phylogenetic grouping in a single related-CDR3 cluster, which may be a signature.

The cDNA was synthesized by 5'RACE incorporating 10-nucleotide random UMIs. MiXCR, run by TCRdb on the 5' RACE reads, gives a single entry per CDR3 protein. Of tens of thousands of distinct CDR3 sequences listed, around 3.6% were seen once; the top ten hold 2.5% to 3%. In this sample, this clonotype turned up many times. Its antigen is still unknown. This CDR3 region has 15 residues. Per the germline V gene, CDR1 is LGHNA and CDR2 is YSLEER. J gave up 6 bases and V 1 base, and 5 bases lay outside the gene matches. The receptor was isolated from a woman in her forties or fifties with multiple sclerosis. Sequencing was done on a sample of PBMCs. This chain uses TRBV4-3 with TRBJ1-4; 7 positions match TRBD1. In nucleotides, the CDR3 is TGCGCCAGCAGCCAAGTAGGGACAGTTCATGAAAAACTGTTTTTT. Translating gives CASSQVGTVHEKLFF.